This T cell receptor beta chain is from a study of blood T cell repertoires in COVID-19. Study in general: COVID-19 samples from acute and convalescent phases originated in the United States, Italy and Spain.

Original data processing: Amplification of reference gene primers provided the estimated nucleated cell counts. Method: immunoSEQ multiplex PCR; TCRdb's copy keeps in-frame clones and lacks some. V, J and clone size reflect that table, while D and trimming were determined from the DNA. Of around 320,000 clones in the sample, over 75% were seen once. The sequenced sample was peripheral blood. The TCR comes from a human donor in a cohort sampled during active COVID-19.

CDR3 amino acids: CASSLGQSHGKLFF. The CDR3 bases are TGTGCCAGCAGCCTGGGACAGAGTCATGGAAAACTGTTTTTT. V usage is TRBV5-5 and J usage is TRBJ1-4; 7 bases fit TRBD1. V dropped 4 bases and J dropped 10; count of bases not matched to a gene: 10. Germline values: CDR1 SGHKS, CDR2 YYEKEE (reference sequence). The CDR3 covers 14 residues.